This T cell receptor (beta chain) was observed in a study of metastatic and nonmetastatic thyroid tumors. Turning to the study itself: From malignant and benign thyroid patients, repertoires in blood and in tumor or nodule tissue were compared. Overall study findings and caveats: Relative to benign nodules, malignant thyroid tumors were reportedly characterized by significantly elevated TCR beta diversity in blood and tumor.

In this sample, this clone turned up many times. No antigen is known for it. Deletions cut 5 bases from V and 8 bases from J, with 10 bases between. CDR1 SGHVS and CDR2 FQNEAQ come from the germline V gene. CDR3 length: 12 amino acids. Before thyroid surgery, none of the patients had received any treatment. Authors' analysis steps: For papillary thyroid cancer, a distant-metastasis classifier was constructed from CDR3 differences observed across clinicopathological groups. TCRdb re-analyzed the PCR reads through MiXCR. The authors' filters were not applied to this entry. This table holds roughly 55,000 clones, 16% found once.

The gene calls are TRBV7-8 and TRBJ1-3; D is uncertain. The TCR was taken from a male donor with papillary thyroid cancer or a benign thyroid nodule (not recorded which). Some clones in this sample may be carry-over from other donors' samples. The sample taken for sequencing was blood. The CDR3 sequence is CASSRAGDTIYF. The CDR3 region has the DNA TGTGCCAGCAGCAGGGCCGGGGACACCATATATTTT.